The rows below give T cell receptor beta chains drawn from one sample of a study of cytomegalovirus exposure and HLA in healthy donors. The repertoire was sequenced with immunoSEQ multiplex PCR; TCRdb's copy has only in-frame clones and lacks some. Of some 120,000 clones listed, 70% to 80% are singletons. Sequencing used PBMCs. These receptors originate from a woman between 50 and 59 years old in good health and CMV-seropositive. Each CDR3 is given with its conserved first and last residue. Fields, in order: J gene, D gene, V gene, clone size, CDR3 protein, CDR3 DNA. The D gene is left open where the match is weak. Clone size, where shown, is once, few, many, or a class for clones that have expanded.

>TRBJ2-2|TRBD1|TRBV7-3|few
CASSTYGDSLNTGELFF
TGTGCCAGCAGCACCTACGGGGACAGCCTGAACACCGGGGAGCTGTTTTTT
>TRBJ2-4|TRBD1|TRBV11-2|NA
CASSPLRAVGQGAKNIQYF
TGTGCCAGCAGCCCCCTACGTGCCGTGGGACAGGGGGCCAAAAACATTCAGTACTTC
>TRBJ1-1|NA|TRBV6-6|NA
CASSYEGGTARFEAFF
TGTGCCAGCAGTTACGAGGGCGGGACGGCCCGGTTTGAAGCTTTCTTT
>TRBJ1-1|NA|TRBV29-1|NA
CSANPGRGGTEAFF
TGCAGCGCCAACCCTGGACGGGGTGGCACTGAAGCTTTCTTT
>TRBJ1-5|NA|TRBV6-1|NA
CASRESQGRGQPQHF
TGTGCCAGCAGAGAGTCACAGGGAAGGGGTCAGCCCCAGCATTTT
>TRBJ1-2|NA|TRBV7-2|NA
CASSLRQARGYTF
TGTGCCAGCAGCCTAAGACAGGCCCGTGGCTACACCTTC
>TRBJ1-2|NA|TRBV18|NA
CASSPGEDYGYTF
TGTGCCAGCTCACCCGGGGAGGACTATGGCTACACCTTC
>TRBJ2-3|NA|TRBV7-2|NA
CASSSSSSTDTQYF
TGTGCCAGCAGCTCTTCCTCTAGCACAGATACGCAGTATTTT
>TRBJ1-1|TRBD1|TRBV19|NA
CASLDRATEAFF
TGTGCCAGTCTTGACAGGGCCACTGAAGCTTTCTTT
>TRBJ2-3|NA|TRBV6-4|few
CASSDPDGTSTDTQYF
TGTGCCAGCAGTGACCCCGATGGGACTAGCACAGATACGCAGTATTTT
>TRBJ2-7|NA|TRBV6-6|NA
CASSYGQFGYEQYF
TGTGCCAGCAGTTACGGACAGTTTGGCTACGAGCAGTACTTC
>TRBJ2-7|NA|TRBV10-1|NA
CASMPRGGEPNHEQYF
TGCGCCAGCATGCCTAGGGGGGGCGAACCTAACCACGAGCAGTACTTC
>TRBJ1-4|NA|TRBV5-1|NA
CASRNEVGEKLFF
TGCGCCAGCAGGAATGAGGTCGGTGAAAAACTGTTTTTT
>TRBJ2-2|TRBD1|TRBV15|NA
CATSRDRGRVGELFF
TGTGCCACCAGCAGGGACAGGGGGCGAGTCGGGGAGCTGTTTTTT
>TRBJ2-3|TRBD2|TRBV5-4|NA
CASSLDGSGEPDTQYF
TGTGCCAGCAGCTTGGATGGTAGCGGGGAGCCAGATACGCAGTATTTT
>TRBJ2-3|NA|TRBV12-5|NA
CASGLSIQGTDTQYF
TGTGCTAGTGGTTTGTCCATTCAGGGGACAGATACGCAGTATTTT
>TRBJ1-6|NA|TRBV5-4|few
CASSEGGDAYNSPLHF
TGTGCCAGCAGCGAGGGGGGGGACGCCTATAATTCACCCCTCCACTTT
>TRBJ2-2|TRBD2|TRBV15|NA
CATSRDMERGGSNTGELFF
TGTGCCACCAGCAGAGATATGGAGCGGGGGGGATCGAACACCGGGGAGCTGTTTTTT
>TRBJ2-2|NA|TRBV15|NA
CATSRDLGGGGELFF
TGTGCCACCAGCAGAGATTTGGGAGGCGGCGGGGAGCTGTTTTTT
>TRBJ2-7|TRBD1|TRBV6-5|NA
CASSYHDRGYEQYF
TGTGCCAGCAGTTACCATGACAGGGGCTACGAGCAGTACTTC
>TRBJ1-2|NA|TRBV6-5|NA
CASSYGHNYGYTF
TGTGCCAGCAGTTACGGGCACAACTATGGCTACACCTTC
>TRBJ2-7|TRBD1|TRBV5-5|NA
CASAWGTGAYYEQYF
TGTGCCAGCGCCTGGGGGACAGGGGCTTACTACGAGCAGTACTTC
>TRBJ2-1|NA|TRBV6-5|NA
CASRGRGAGYNEQFF
TGTGCCAGCAGGGGACGGGGGGCTGGCTACAATGAGCAGTTCTTC
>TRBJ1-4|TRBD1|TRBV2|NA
CASSAGTGGSGNEKLFF
TGTGCCAGCAGCGCCGGGACAGGGGGTTCCGGTAATGAAAAACTGTTTTTT
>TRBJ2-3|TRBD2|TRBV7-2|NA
CASSVRLAGGQDTQYF
TGTGCCAGCAGCGTTCGACTAGCGGGGGGGCAGGATACGCAGTATTTT
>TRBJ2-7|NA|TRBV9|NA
CASSGTSPYEQYF
TGTGCCAGCAGCGGCACATCGCCGTACGAGCAGTACTTC
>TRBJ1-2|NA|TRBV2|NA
CASSPDTLGGYTF
TGTGCCAGCAGTCCGGACACACTGGGTGGCTACACCTTC
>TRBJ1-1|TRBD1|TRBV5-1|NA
CASSSADRGTEAFF
TGCGCCAGCAGTTCAGCCGACAGGGGGACTGAAGCTTTCTTT
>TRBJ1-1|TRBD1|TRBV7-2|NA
CASSLSQGMNTEAFF
TGTGCCAGCAGCTTATCACAGGGGATGAACACTGAAGCTTTCTTT
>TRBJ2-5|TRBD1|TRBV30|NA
CALDRGFLETQYF
TGTGCCTTAGACAGGGGTTTCTTGGAGACCCAGTACTTC
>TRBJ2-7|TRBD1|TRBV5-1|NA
CASSLGGLGDRGYEQYF
TGCGCCAGCAGCTTGGGGGGGCTCGGGGACAGGGGCTACGAGCAGTACTTC
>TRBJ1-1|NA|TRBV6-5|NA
CASSLGPAKQAFF
TGTGCCAGCAGTCTGGGCCCGGCCAAACAAGCTTTCTTT